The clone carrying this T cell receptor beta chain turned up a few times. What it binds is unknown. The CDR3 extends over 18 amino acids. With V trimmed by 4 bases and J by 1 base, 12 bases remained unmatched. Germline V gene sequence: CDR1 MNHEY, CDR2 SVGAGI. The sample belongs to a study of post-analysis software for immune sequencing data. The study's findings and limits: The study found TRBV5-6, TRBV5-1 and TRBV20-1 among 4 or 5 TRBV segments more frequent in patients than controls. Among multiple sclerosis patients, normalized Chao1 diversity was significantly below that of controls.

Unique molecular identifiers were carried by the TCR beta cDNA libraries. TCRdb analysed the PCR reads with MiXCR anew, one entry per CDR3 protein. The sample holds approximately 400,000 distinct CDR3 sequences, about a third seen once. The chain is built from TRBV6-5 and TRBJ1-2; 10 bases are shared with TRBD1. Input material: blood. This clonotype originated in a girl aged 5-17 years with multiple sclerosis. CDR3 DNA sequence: TGTGCCAGCAGTTTCACCGCCGGGACAGGGGACCTTAACTATGGCTACACCTTC. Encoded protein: CASSFTAGTGDLNYGYTF.